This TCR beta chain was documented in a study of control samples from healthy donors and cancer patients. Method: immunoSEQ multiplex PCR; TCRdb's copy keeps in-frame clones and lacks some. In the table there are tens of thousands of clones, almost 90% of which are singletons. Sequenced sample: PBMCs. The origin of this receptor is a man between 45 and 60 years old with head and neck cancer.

Written as DNA, the CDR3 is TGTGCCAGCAGCTTGGGTAGGGGGCGCGTTGAGACCCAGTACTTC. This sequence encodes CASSLGRGRVETQYF. The rearrangement joins TRBV5-6 to TRBJ2-5; TRBD1 matches 7 bases. The CDR3 loop spans 15 amino acids. Per germline, CDR1 SGHDT and CDR2 YYEEEE. The trim removed 0 bases at V and 5 bases at J, leaving 7 bases unmatched.